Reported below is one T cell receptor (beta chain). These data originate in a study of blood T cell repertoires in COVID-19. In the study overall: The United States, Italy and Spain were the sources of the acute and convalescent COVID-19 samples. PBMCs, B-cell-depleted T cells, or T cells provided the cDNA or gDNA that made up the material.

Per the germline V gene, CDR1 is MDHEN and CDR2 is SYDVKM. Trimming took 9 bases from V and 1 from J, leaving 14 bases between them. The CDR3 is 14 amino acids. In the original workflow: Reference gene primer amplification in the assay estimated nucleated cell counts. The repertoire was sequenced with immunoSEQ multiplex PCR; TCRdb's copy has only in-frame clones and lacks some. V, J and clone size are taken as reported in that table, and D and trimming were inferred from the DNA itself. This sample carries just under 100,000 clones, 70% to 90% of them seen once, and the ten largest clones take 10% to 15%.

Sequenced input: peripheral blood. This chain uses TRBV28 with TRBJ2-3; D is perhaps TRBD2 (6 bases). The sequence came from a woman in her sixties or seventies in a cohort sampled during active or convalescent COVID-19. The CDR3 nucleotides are TGTGCCAGTGATCGGGAGCCCGGCACAGATACGCAGTATTTT. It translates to CASDREPGTDTQYF.